What follows describes a single T cell receptor (beta chain). The antigen is undetermined. The junction does not match germline at one end; this may be a read error. The CDR3 runs to 14 residues. CDR1 is SGHDN, CDR2 FVKESK, per germline. The record originates from a study of tumor-infiltrating lymphocytes in primary liver carcinoma. Study results and limitations: The study found tumor-adjacent and tumor-blood pairs overlapped less than tumor region pairs. Tumors significantly exceeded blood in top-250-clone fraction (p = 0.039).

Both RNA and DNA were isolated together from 20-30 mg of bulk tissue that had not been sorted. The patients, who had chronic HBV infection, were treatment-naive (untreated). Production of TCR beta cDNA used around 0.45 ug total RNA together with a constant-region primer. Slightly modified ARM-PCR, run as three nested multiplex PCR rounds, produced the TCR beta libraries. It was with TRBV1-TRBV30 forward primers and a C-beta reverse primer that the first two PCR rounds were run, at roughly 10 cycles each. TCRdb used MiXCR to reprocess the multiplex PCR reads, holding one entry per CDR3 protein. Of 65,000 to 90,000 distinct CDR3 sequences in the sample, 72% were seen once.

This clonotype originated in a man in his forties or fifties with primary liver carcinoma and hepatitis B virus infection. The sample consisted of liver tumor tissue from sampling region 1. The subset denotes: tumor region T1, superior pole. The chain uses TRBV14 and TRBJ1-1, with a possible D match to TRBD1 (5 bases). DNA of the CDR3: TGTGCCAGCAGCCCCACAAGGGGAGGTACTGAAGTTTTCTTT. Residues: CASSPTRGGTEVFF.